One T cell receptor (beta chain) is described in this entry. This clone occurred a few times. The antigen it recognizes is unknown. One base away there is no much larger clone; base qualities are not given. In total, 666 healthy bone marrow donors made up the cohort. At the time of sampling, every cohort member was nominally healthy, though immune exposures that went unrecorded were likely present. The donor tested CMV seronegative, placing the donor among the approximately 400 seronegative members of the cohort. Each donor provided a peripheral blood sample, and peripheral blood mononuclear cells were used for TCR beta sequencing. Genomic DNA extraction from the blood cell samples was performed with the Qiagen DNeasy Blood Extraction Kit. The library relied on the immunoSEQ multiplex PCR assay. A mixture of 60 forward primers for TCR Vbeta segments and 13 reverse primers for TCR Jbeta segments was used in the multiplex PCR. The CDR3 region of rearranged TCR beta genes was amplified from genomic DNA with a multiplex PCR assay. Amplified TCR beta libraries were sequenced as 87-base-pair reads on the Illumina HiSeq System. The authors' pipeline ran thus. In a later analysis, 77 million or so unique TCR beta chains were counted across the roughly 610 repertoires, and around 10 million of these chains were shared by at least two donors. A nearest-neighbor algorithm error-corrected the raw reads and collapsed the reads into unique sequences, merging closely related sequences to remove PCR and sequencing errors. V, D and J gene segments were assigned by aligning CDR3 sequences to IMGT reference sequences. For a sequence to be retained, a match of at least six nucleotides to both a V gene segment and a J gene segment was required. A rearrangement counted as productive if the CDR3 had no stop codons and remained in frame with V and J, and every other rearrangement counted as non-productive. CDR3 was defined according to IMGT convention as the region running from the second conserved V-encoded cysteine to the conserved J-encoded phenylalanine. The earlier analysis of about 500 of the donors excluded sequences that lacked an unambiguous match to a single V gene segment. In an earlier analysis of approximately 610 of the donors, V segments were called functional above 56.7% productive rearrangements and were called segregating when the between-donor standard deviation exceeded 5%. A statistical classification framework was built to diagnose cytomegalovirus status from the catalog of TCR beta chain sequences. A later analysis assigned V and J genes by comparing TCR nucleotide sequences with IMGT/GENE-DB human TR gene sequences. Using the TCRdist pipeline, a later analysis assigned CDR3 sequences along with most-parsimonious VDJ recombination scenarios. A later analysis defined each TCR beta chain by its CDR3 amino acid sequence plus V-gene family, and excluded reads lacking a unique V-gene family. A later analysis removed 500 to 650 highly shared, low-generation-probability nucleotide sequences to deal with suspected cross-contamination and a sequencing artifact. For each public chain, a later analysis derived a clonal expansion index from normalized ranks of inferred template counts within each repertoire. Generation probabilities in a later analysis came from a VDJ recombination model fitted to out-of-frame rearrangements, and those results were checked against IGoR. A later analysis scored TCR-TCR, TCR-HLA and TCR-CMV co-occurrence with hypergeometric tests, applying a repertoire-size bias correction to TCR pairs. A later analysis estimated false discovery rates by permuting HLA or CMV assignments 20 times. A later analysis grouped co-occurring TCRs with DBSCAN, adding TCRdist sequence similarity when clustering within HLA-allele-positive subsets. For co-occurrence clustering, repertoires with fewer than 30,000 or more than 120,000 public chains were excluded, along with a handful of repertoires with anomalous nucleotide sharing. TCRdb carries this immuneACCESS record with in-frame sequences only. Its versions omit some clonotypes, under half of them owing to an unresolved V gene in the studies checked, with the rest unexplained. V and J calls and clone size are as listed in that table; D and trimming were resolved from the DNA. Present in this sample are 150,000 to 200,000 clones, under 90% of which were seen just once. In total, the top ten clones hold around 5% of the sample.

The germline V gene (reference sequence) sets CDR1 to SGHNT and CDR2 to YYREEE. Trimming removed 4 bases from V and 7 bases from J, leaving 11 bases between the germline ends. The CDR3 goes from the cysteine to the phenylalanine over 12 residues. The only DNA kept is the CDR3, 36 bases in frame from the first base. This sample is part of a study of cytomegalovirus exposure and HLA in healthy donors listed by TCRdb under 2017. Study-level background: In an earlier analysis of about 560 of the donors, around 290 Gb of sequence data and 90 million to 130 million unique TCR beta sequences from 180 million or so T cells were reported. An early release that covered some 640 HLA-typed donors contained around 300 gigabases of sequencing data and roughly 84 million unique TCR sequences. Of the roughly 400 genotyped donors, around 81% fell in the genetic ancestry cluster associated with self-reported Caucasian donors. The study aimed to test whether cataloging public T cell receptors could reveal signatures of past pathogen exposure. The study profiled the T cell repertoires of hundreds of subjects by immunosequencing and related them to cytomegalovirus serostatus. In addition to the first cohort of 666 subjects, a separate validation cohort of approximately 120 different subjects was used. To predict cytomegalovirus infection status, the study brought together high-throughput TCR immunosequencing, statistical association of individual TCRs with disease status, and machine learning. To study patterns of TCR occurrence, a later analysis re-analyzed previously published TCR beta repertoires from 650 to 750 donors and added high-resolution HLA genotyping. In the later analysis, no new phenotypic data were used to find candidate immune exposures; instead, reliance was placed on TCR beta sequences and their occurrence across donors. To decide whether each TCR beta V gene segment behaved as functional or pseudogenic, an earlier analysis of some 540 of the donors relied on high-throughput TCR beta sequencing. Donor age, sex, ethnicity and CMV serostatus were compiled together with the repertoire data. A later genetic analysis used genome-wide SNP genotypes for about 55% of the 666 donors, treating that subset as a discovery cohort. Every repertoire in the discovery cohort had been generated on one and the same sequencing platform. Both class I and class II loci were covered by HLA typing, at four-digit resolution. The number of typed donors differed by locus: about 629-630 for A, B, C, DRB1 and DQB1; 500 to 550 for DQA1; some 590 for DPA1; and 450 to 480 for DPB1. Roughly 5 DR-DQ haplotypes were handled as single units for association and clustering, since linkage in the cohort was strong. Across around 400 genotyped donors of the cohort, an average of about 220,000 unique TCR beta nucleotide sequences per donor were sequenced, and approximately 17% of those sequences were non-productive. Here is what the overall study found, with its caveats: For the cohort, immune exposure information was limited to CMV serostatus. An association between a missense DCLRE1C variant and V-gene and J-gene trimming of TCR beta chains was found in a later genetic analysis and replicated in an independent cohort. The classifier was reported to diagnose cytomegalovirus status with high specificity and sensitivity in both the original cohort and the validation cohort. A later analysis reported that several top co-occurrence clusters appeared linked to parvovirus B19, influenza, CMV and Epstein-Barr virus. A further reported finding was that TCR beta sequences accurately predicted the HLA-A and HLA-B alleles for most subjects in the first cohort. The 87-base-pair reads could not distinguish some IMGT-functional V segments, including TRBV6-2 and TRBV6-3, so those segments were excluded. In a later analysis, most CMV-associated TCR beta chains were found to appear HLA-restricted, with HLA associations seemingly driven largely by CMV exposure. Because counts were too low, around 17 rarely observed V segments, including chromosome 9 orphons, were left out of the earlier analysis of 587 of the donors. A later analysis associated 15,000 or so TCR beta sequences with specific HLA alleles at a false discovery rate of 0.05. A cluster of highly shared sequence variants was judged likely to be a technical artifact of the sequencing pipeline. This cohort had only TCR beta chains sequenced, and the lack of alpha or paired-chain data limited which features could be detected. Assigning TCR associations to individual alleles was difficult when HLA alleles, especially DR and DQ, strongly co-occurred. In a later analysis, HLA-associated TCR beta chains were found to be more clonally expanded and to have lower generation probabilities than equally common non-associated chains. In an earlier analysis of about 600 of the donors, most TCR beta V segments appeared in productive rearrangements about 87% or about 30% of the time, broadly matching IMGT annotations. In a later analysis, the rate of TCR association differed among HLA loci, with DRB1 alleles having the most associated TCRs and HLA-C alleles having the fewest. Because HLA typing was unavailable for some donors at each locus, only the typed subset was used in association tests. The presence/absence analyses assumed that sequencing depth was roughly uniform across donors, and that assumption may not be true. In a later genetic analysis, fewer N-insertions in productive TCRs were reported among donors in an Asian-associated ancestry cluster than the roughly 670-donor mean. Correlated functional status among segregating V segments might be attributable to linkage disequilibrium, but an unknown experimental factor could not be ruled out. The authors suggested that the approach could potentially be generalized to other disease states and immunological phenotypes. Three of the identified cytomegalovirus-associated TCR beta chains were confirmed in vitro to be specific for cytomegalovirus antigens. The study gave a list of some 150 TCR beta chains associated with cytomegalovirus. Most TCR sequences were observed very rarely across donors, whereas some public TCRs were present in many individuals.

Sequenced sample: PBMCs. The origin of this receptor is a man aged 18 to 29 in good health and CMV-seronegative. In this chain, TRBV5-4 is recombined with TRBJ1-2, with the D gene call left open. The CDR3 reads CASSQTVGGYTF. The bases are TGTGCCAGCAGCCAAACCGTCGGTGGCTACACCTTC.